This T cell receptor beta chain was found in a study of blood T cell repertoires in COVID-19. Study-level background: The United States, Italy and Spain provided the acute and convalescent COVID-19 samples.

The data were produced by immunoSEQ multiplex PCR, yet TCRdb's version contains in-frame clones alone and is incomplete. The top ten clones hold 11% of a sample with more than 200,000 clones, approximately 84% of them seen once. This clone was seen once. The CDR3 spans 15 residues. The V gene's germline CDR1 is SQVTM and CDR2 ANQGSEA. V gave up 6 bases and J gave up 4 bases, with 21 bases separating them. This chain joins TRBV29-1 and TRBJ1-2; weak D call: TRBD1 (6 bases). This clonotype was obtained from a man aged 50 to 60 with COVID-19, enrolled during active disease. The sample was peripheral blood. The CDR3 protein is CSVTSGTNNRYGYTF. The CDR3 DNA is TGCAGCGTGACCTCCGGGACAAACAATCGCTATGGCTACACCTTC.